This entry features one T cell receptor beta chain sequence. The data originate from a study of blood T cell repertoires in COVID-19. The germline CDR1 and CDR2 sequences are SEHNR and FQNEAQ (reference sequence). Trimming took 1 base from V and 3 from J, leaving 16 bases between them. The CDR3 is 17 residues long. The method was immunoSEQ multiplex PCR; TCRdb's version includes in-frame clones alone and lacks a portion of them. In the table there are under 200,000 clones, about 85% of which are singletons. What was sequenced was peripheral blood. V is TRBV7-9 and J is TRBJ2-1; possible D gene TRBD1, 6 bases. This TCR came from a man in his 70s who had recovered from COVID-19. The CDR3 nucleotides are TGTGCCAGCAGCTTAGTGGCCCAGGCAGGGGACTACAATGAGCAGTTCTTC. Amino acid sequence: CASSLVAQAGDYNEQFF. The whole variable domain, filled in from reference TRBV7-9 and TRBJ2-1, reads DTGVSQNPRHKITKRGQNVTFRCDPISEHNRLYWYRQTLGQGPEFLTYFQNEAQLEKSRLLSDRFSAERPKGSFSTLEIQRTEQGDSAMYLCASSLVAQAGDYNEQFFGPGTRLTVL.